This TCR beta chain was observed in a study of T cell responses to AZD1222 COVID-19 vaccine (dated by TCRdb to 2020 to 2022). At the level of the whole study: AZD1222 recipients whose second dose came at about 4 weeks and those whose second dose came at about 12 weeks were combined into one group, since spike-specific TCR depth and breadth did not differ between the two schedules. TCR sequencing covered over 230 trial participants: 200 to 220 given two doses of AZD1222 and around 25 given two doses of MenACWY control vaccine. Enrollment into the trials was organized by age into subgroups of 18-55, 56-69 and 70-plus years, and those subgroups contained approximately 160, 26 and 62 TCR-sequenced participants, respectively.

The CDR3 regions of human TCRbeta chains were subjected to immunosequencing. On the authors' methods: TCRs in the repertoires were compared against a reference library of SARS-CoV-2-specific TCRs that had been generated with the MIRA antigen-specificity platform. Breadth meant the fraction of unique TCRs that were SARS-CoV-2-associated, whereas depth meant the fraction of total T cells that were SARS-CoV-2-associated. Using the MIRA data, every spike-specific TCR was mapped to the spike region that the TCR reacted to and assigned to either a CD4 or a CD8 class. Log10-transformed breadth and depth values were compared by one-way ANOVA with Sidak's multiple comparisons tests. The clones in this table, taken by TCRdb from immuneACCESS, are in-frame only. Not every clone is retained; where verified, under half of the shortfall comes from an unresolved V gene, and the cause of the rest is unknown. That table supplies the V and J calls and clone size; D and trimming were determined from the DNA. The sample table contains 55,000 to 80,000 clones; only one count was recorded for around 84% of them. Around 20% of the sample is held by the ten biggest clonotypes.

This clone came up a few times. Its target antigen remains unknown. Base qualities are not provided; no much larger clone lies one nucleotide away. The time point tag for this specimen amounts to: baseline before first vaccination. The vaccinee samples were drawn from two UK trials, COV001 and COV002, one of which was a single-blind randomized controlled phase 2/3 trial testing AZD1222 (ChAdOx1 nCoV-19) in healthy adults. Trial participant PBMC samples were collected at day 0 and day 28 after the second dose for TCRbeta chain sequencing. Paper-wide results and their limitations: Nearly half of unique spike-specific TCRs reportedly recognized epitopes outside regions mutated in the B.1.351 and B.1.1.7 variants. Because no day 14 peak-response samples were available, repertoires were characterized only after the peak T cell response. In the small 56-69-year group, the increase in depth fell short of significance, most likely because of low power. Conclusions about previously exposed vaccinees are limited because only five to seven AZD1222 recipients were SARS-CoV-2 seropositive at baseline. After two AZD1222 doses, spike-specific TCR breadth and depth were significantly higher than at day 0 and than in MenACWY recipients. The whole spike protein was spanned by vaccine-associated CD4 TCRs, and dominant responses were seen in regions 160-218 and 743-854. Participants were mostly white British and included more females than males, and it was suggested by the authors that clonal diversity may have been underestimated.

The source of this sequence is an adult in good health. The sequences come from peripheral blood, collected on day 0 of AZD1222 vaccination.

The CDR3 sequence is CASGWTSGNEQFF. The DNA reads TGTGCCAGTGGATGGACTAGCGGGAATGAGCAGTTCTTC. The sequence links TRBV19 to TRBJ2-1; TRBD2 matches 11 bases in the middle. According to the germline V gene (reference sequence), CDR1 reads LNHDA and CDR2 reads SQIVND. The CDR3 measures 13 amino acids from cysteine to phenylalanine. Just the 39-base CDR3 DNA is kept, in frame starting at base 1. From V the trimming removes 8 bases and from J it removes 7 bases, while the gene matches leave 4 bases of the junction unaccounted for.